The rows below give T cell receptor beta chains drawn from one sample of a study of cytomegalovirus exposure and HLA in healthy donors. Repertoires were generated with immunoSEQ multiplex PCR, while TCRdb's copy carries only in-frame clones and drops some. This sample's clone table lists 95,000 to 110,000 clones. The sequencing sample was made of PBMCs. These receptor sequences come from a man aged 40-49 years in good health and CMV-seronegative. CDR3s include the opening cysteine and the closing phenylalanine or tryptophan. A D gene is named only where the DNA matches it firmly.

>TRBJ2-1|-|TRBV30
CAWSVLLDRANEQFF
TGTGCCTGGAGTGTACTTTTGGACAGAGCCAATGAGCAGTTCTTC
>TRBJ2-1|TRBD2|TRBV10-3
CAIREATSGAYNEQFF
TGTGCCATCAGGGAAGCTACTAGCGGAGCTTACAATGAGCAGTTCTTC
>TRBJ1-2|-|TRBV10-2
CASRRQLQTGYTF
TGCGCCAGCAGAAGACAGCTACAAACCGGCTACACCTTC
>TRBJ2-7|-|TRBV4-1
CASSLYEQGVYEQYF
TGCGCCAGCAGCCTTTACGAACAGGGAGTCTACGAGCAGTACTTC
>TRBJ1-4|-|TRBV5-1
CASSLGRDEKLFF
TGCGCCAGCAGCCTTGGGCGGGATGAAAAACTGTTTTTT
>TRBJ1-1|-|TRBV5-1
CASSYGGGGNTEAFF
TGCGCCAGCAGCTATGGTGGGGGGGGGAACACTGAAGCTTTCTTT
>TRBJ2-3|TRBD2|TRBV19
CASNTPGLAGGPDTQYF
TGTGCCAGTAATACACCGGGACTAGCGGGGGGGCCGGATACGCAGTATTTT
>TRBJ2-1|TRBD2|TRBV2
CASTETSGLMGEQFF
TGTGCCAGCACGGAGACTAGCGGCCTCATGGGTGAGCAGTTCTTC
>TRBJ2-2|-|TRBV4-2
CASSPLNTGELFF
TGTGCCAGCAGCCCTTTAAACACCGGGGAGCTGTTTTTT
>TRBJ2-1|TRBD2|TRBV7-7
CASSLGAGAGAEQFF
TGTGCCAGCAGCTTAGGAGCGGGAGCAGGAGCTGAGCAGTTCTTC
>TRBJ1-5|TRBD1|TRBV7-2
CASSPSGGNQPQHF
TGTGCCAGCAGCCCGTCAGGGGGGAATCAGCCCCAGCATTTT
>TRBJ1-1|-|TRBV30
CAWSPDGVGTEAFF
TGTGCCTGGAGCCCCGACGGGGTGGGAACTGAAGCTTTCTTT